Listed below are T cell receptor beta chains from one sample, sequenced in a study of cytomegalovirus exposure and HLA in healthy donors. Profiling relied on immunoSEQ multiplex PCR, and the TCRdb table lists in-frame clones only, not all of them. The sample holds 100,000 to 150,000 clones, roughly 81% seen once. The material sequenced was PBMCs. These receptors were taken from a woman aged 30 to 39 in good health and CMV-seronegative. Both conserved end residues are part of each CDR3. The D gene is left open where the match is weak. Rows may omit the clone size; those that give it use once, few, many or a size class.

D gene	J gene	V gene	clone size	CDR3 protein	CDR3 DNA
TRBD2	TRBJ2-3	TRBV6-4	-	CASSGSGGSTDTQYF	TGTGCCAGCAGTGGTAGCGGGGGGAGCACAGATACGCAGTATTTT
-	TRBJ2-7	TRBV15	-	CATSSPRGLSYEQYF	TGTGCCACCAGCAGCCCCAGGGGCCTTTCCTACGAGCAGTACTTC
TRBD1	TRBJ1-2	TRBV7-2	-	CASSKSTGRSYGYTF	TGTGCCAGCAGCAAATCGACAGGGCGGTCCTATGGCTACACCTTC
TRBD1	TRBJ1-4	TRBV7-9	-	CASSRGQGNEKLFF	TGTGCCAGCAGCCGGGGACAGGGGAATGAAAAACTGTTTTTT
TRBD2	TRBJ2-5	TRBV2	-	CASRSSGARETQYF	TGTGCCAGCAGGTCTAGCGGTGCCCGGGAGACCCAGTACTTC
TRBD2	TRBJ2-3	TRBV7-6	few	CASSSTGGTSTDTQYF	TGTGCCAGCAGCTCTACGGGGGGAACTAGCACAGATACGCAGTATTTT
-	TRBJ1-6	TRBV6-1	once	CASFERVERNSPLHF	TGTGCCAGTTTCGAGAGGGTTGAGAGGAATTCACCCCTCCACTTT
-	TRBJ2-7	TRBV5-4	-	CASSSDISYEQYF	TGTGCCAGCAGCTCTGACATATCCTACGAGCAGTACTTC
TRBD1	TRBJ1-4	TRBV4-1	-	CASSQGEGALSEKLFF	TGCGCCAGCAGCCAAGGAGAGGGGGCGCTTTCGGAAAAACTGTTTTTT
TRBD1	TRBJ2-5	TRBV5-1	-	CASNLGQGKETQYF	TGCGCCAGCAACTTGGGACAGGGTAAAGAGACCCAGTACTTC
-	TRBJ1-2	TRBV2	-	CASSETQGTYGYTF	TGTGCCAGCAGTGAAACGCAGGGGACCTATGGCTACACCTTC
-	TRBJ1-1	TRBV10-3	-	CAISKAGRDSAFF	TGTGCCATCAGTAAAGCAGGGAGGGATAGCGCTTTCTTT
-	TRBJ2-3	TRBV18	-	CASSPPTRGNTDTQYF	TGTGCCAGCTCACCACCTACCAGGGGCAACACAGATACGCAGTATTTT
-	TRBJ1-1	TRBV18	-	CASSPTARNTEAFF	TGTGCCAGCTCACCCACCGCGAGGAACACTGAAGCTTTCTTT
TRBD1	TRBJ2-7	TRBV5-6	-	CASRFGTGSEQYF	TGTGCCAGCAGATTCGGGACAGGGTCGGAGCAGTACTTC
TRBD1	TRBJ1-2	TRBV6-4	-	CASEPRIIGTGIF	TGTGCCAGCGAACCTCGCATTATTGGGACAGGTATTTTC
-	TRBJ2-1	TRBV6-6	-	CASSPSAGGRNEQFF	TGTGCCAGCAGTCCTTCGGCGGGTGGGAGGAATGAGCAGTTCTTC
TRBD1	TRBJ1-6	TRBV7-9	-	CASSWGQGNSPLHF	TGTGCCAGCAGCTGGGGACAGGGTAATTCACCCCTCCACTTT
TRBD1	TRBJ1-1	TRBV30	-	CAWSPRTGGLGTEAFF	TGTGCCTGGAGTCCCCGGACAGGGGGATTAGGGACTGAAGCTTTCTTT
TRBD2	TRBJ2-5	TRBV7-6	-	CASSLLLAGGPETQYF	TGTGCCAGCAGCTTATTGTTGGCGGGAGGCCCAGAGACCCAGTACTTC
TRBD1	TRBJ2-1	TRBV19	-	CASRGTVKFYNEQFF	TGTGCCAGTAGGGGGACAGTTAAATTCTACAATGAGCAGTTCTTC
-	TRBJ1-2	TRBV13	-	CASSQRQNYGYTF	TGTGCCAGCAGCCAAAGACAGAACTATGGCTACACCTTC
-	TRBJ2-2	TRBV5-1	-	CASSLVVGATGELFF	TGCGCCAGCAGCTTGGTCGTAGGGGCGACCGGGGAGCTGTTTTTT
-	TRBJ2-3	TRBV2	-	CASSSVAVTDTQYF	TGTGCCAGCAGTAGTGTGGCGGTAACAGATACGCAGTATTTT
TRBD2	TRBJ2-7	TRBV11-2	-	CASSLVRGLASEQYF	TGTGCCAGCAGCTTAGTGCGGGGACTAGCTTCCGAGCAGTACTTC
TRBD1	TRBJ1-1	TRBV6-5	once	CASSIHRGAEAFF	TGTGCCAGCAGCATACACAGGGGGGCTGAAGCTTTCTTT
-	TRBJ2-1	TRBV5-1	-	CASSLVGGRGPLTYNEQFF	TGCGCCAGCAGCTTGGTCGGGGGACGGGGCCCTCTTACCTACAATGAGCAGTTCTTC
-	TRBJ2-5	TRBV5-1	-	CASSLESKQYF	TGCGCCAGCAGCTTGGAAAGCAAGCAGTACTTC
-	TRBJ1-1	TRBV7-2	-	CASSLFTGNTEAFF	TGTGCCAGCAGCTTATTTACAGGGAACACTGAAGCTTTCTTT